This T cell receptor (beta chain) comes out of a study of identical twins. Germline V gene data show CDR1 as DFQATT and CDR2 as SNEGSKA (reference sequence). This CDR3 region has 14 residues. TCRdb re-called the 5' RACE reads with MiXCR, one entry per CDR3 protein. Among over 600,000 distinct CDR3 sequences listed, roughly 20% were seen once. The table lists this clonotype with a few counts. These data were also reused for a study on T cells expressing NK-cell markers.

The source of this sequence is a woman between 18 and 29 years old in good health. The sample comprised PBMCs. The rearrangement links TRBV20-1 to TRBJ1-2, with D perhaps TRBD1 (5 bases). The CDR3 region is CRPGTSEANYGYTF. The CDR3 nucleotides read TGCAGACCTGGGACGTCGGAAGCTAACTATGGCTACACCTTC.